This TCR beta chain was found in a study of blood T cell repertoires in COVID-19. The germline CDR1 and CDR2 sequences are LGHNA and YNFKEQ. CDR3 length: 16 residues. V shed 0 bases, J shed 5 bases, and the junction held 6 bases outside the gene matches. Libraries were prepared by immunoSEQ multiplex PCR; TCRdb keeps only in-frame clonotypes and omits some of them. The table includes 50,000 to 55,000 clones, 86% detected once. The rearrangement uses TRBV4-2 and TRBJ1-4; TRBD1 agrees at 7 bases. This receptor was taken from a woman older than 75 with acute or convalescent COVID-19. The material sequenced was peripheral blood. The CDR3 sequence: CASSQDWGTVNEKLFF. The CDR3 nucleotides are TGTGCCAGCAGCCAAGATTGGGGGACAGTAAATGAAAAACTGTTTTTT.